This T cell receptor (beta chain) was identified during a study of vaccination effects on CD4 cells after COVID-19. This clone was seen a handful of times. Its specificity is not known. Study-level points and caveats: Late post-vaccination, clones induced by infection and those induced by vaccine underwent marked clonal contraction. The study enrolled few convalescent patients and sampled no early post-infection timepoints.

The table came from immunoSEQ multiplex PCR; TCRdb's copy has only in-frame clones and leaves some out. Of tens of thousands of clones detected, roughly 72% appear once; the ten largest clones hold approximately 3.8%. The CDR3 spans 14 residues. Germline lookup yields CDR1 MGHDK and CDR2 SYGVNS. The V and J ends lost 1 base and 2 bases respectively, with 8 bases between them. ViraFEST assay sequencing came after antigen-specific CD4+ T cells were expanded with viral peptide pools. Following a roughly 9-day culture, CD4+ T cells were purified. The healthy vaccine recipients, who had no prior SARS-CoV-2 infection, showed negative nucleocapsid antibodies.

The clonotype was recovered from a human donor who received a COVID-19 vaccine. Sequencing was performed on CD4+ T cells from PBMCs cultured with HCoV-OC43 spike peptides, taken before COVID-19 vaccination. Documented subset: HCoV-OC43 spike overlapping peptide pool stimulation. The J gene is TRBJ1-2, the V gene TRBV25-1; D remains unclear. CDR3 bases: TGTGCCAGCAGTGAATTTGGCAAGAACTATGGCTACACCTTC. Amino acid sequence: CASSEFGKNYGYTF.